Below are 17 T cell receptor beta chains sequenced from a single sample in a study of beta chain features in type 1 diabetes. The authors reverse transcribed all of the isolated RNA, so sequencing captured expressed TCRB transcripts. The repertoire was sequenced with immunoSEQ multiplex PCR; TCRdb's copy has only in-frame clones and lacks some. The table shows 600,000 or so clones, with roughly an eighth occurring only once. These TCRs' antigens remain unknown. Notes on the study in general: TCRB CDR3 length was moderately but significantly reduced in all four CD4+ subsets of Type 1 diabetes patients.

Sequencing was done on a sample of naive CD4+ T cells from blood. Source of these receptors: a young man with type 1 diabetes.

A few counts support this clone. J is TRBJ1-1 and V is TRBV9; D ambiguous. Germline assignment: CDR1 SGDLS and CDR2 YYNGEE. This CDR3 is 14 amino acids long. The V gene lost 0 bases and the J gene lost 2 bases, with 8 bases spanning the gap. The CDR3 DNA follows: TGTGCCAGCAGCGTAGTCATGGGAAACACTGAAGCTTTCTTT. Translation: CASSVVMGNTEAFF. The whole variable domain, filled in from reference TRBV9 and TRBJ1-1, reads DSGVTQTPKHLITATGQRVTLRCSPRSGDLSVYWYQQSLDQGLQFLIQYYNGEERAKGNILERFSAQQFPDLHSELNLSSLELGDSALYFCASSVVMGNTEAFFGQGTRLTVV.

The chain employs TRBV5-7 and TRBJ1-1, with unresolved D. TRBV5-7 is designated an ORF whose function remains uncertain. The CDR3 has 12 amino acids. Trimming cost V 2 bases and J 4 bases, with 6 bases left between them. The CDR3 region is CASSFGSTEAFF. The CDR3 nucleotides read TGTGCCAGCAGCTTCGGGAGCACTGAAGCTTTCTTT.

This clone was seen a handful of times. V usage is TRBV4-1 and J usage is TRBJ2-3; no firm D call. The germline CDR1 and CDR2 sequences are MGHRA and YSYEKL. V was pared by 0 bases and J by 3 bases, with 7 bases between. The CDR3 totals 14 residues. The DNA for the CDR3 is TGCGCCAGCAGCCAAGATGCCATTACAGATACGCAGTATTTT. Protein: CASSQDAITDTQYF.

A few counts support this clone. The chain links TRBV7-2 to TRBJ2-1, with unresolved D. CDR3 length: 12 residues. With 1 base removed from V and 15 bases from J, the gap between germline ends came to 13 bases. Germline CDR1 reads SGHTA; CDR2 reads FQGNSA. The CDR3 nucleotides are TGTGCCAGCAGCTTAGAGATCGCAGTTCCGTTCTTC. This gives the protein CASSLEIAVPFF. Complete variable domain (other parts from reference TRBV7-2 and TRBJ2-1): GAGVSQSPSNKVTEKGKDVELRCDPISGHTALYWYRQSLGQGLEFLIYFQGNSAPDKSGLPSDRFSAERTGGSVSTLTIQRTQQEDSAVYLCASSLEIAVPFFGPGTRLTVL.

V usage is TRBV18 and J usage is TRBJ2-6; no firm D call. Germline V gives CDR1 KGHSH, CDR2 LQKENI. V was cut by 4 bases and J by 2 bases, with 9 bases left in between. This CDR3 is built from 15 residues. For the CDR3, the DNA is TGTGCCAGCTCACAAGTGGCGGCTGGGGCCAACGTCCTGACTTTC. Amino acid sequence: CASSQVAAGANVLTF.

The chain combines TRBV27 with TRBJ2-3; 13 nucleotides line up with TRBD2. Germline CDR1 and CDR2: MNHEY and SMNVEV (reference sequence). The CDR3 is made up of 16 amino acids. Trimming cost V 5 bases and J 4 bases; bases outside gene matches: 6. CDR3 loop: CASSPGLAGKADTQYF. The CDR3, as DNA: TGTGCCAGCAGTCCGGGACTAGCGGGGAAAGCAGATACGCAGTATTTT.

V usage is TRBV6-1 and J usage is TRBJ1-4, with D hard to call. Germline values: CDR1 MNHNS, CDR2 SASEGT. The CDR3 loop spans 13 amino acids. V was clipped by 8 bases and J by 4 bases, with 11 bases between them. CDR3 sequence (DNA): TGTGCCAGCGTTTTACAGATTAATGAAAAACTGTTTTTT. Its translation is CASVLQINEKLFF.

The chain couples TRBV30 to TRBJ1-4, with D possibly matching TRBD1 (5 bases). The CDR3 is 15 amino acids. Looked up from germline, CDR1 is GTSNPN and CDR2 is SVGIG (reference sequence). The V gene lost 3 bases and the J gene lost 0 bases, with 11 bases spanning the gap. The CDR3 here is CAWSYGTATNEKLFF. CDR3 DNA sequence: TGTGCCTGGAGCTACGGGACGGCAACTAATGAAAAACTGTTTTTT.

This clone was detected a few times. The chain has TRBV7-8 and TRBJ2-3; D might be TRBD2 (7 bases). The CDR3 loop spans 14 amino acids. V gave up 5 bases and J gave up 1 base, with 10 bases separating them. CDR1 is SGHVS, CDR2 FQNEAQ, per germline. CDR3 protein: CASSRRGRTDTQYF. In nucleotides, the CDR3 is TGTGCCAGCAGCCGGCGGGGGCGCACAGATACGCAGTATTTT.

The V call is TRBV7-2, the J call TRBJ1-1; D might be TRBD1 (5 bases). The germline V gene encodes CDR1 SGHTA and CDR2 FQGNSA. The V gene lost 0 bases and the J gene lost 1 base, with 18 bases spanning the gap. The CDR3 has 18 residues. CDR3 protein: CASSLAGGAGLWNTEAFF. The CDR3 DNA follows: TGTGCCAGCAGCTTAGCAGGCGGGGCCGGCCTCTGGAACACTGAAGCTTTCTTT.

This clone was seen a handful of times. The chain links TRBV5-4 to TRBJ2-5; 7 bases are shared with TRBD2. The CDR3 extends over 18 amino acids. Trimming at V came to 1 base and at J to 2 bases, leaving 14 bases not matched to a gene. The germline gives CDR1 SGHNT, CDR2 YYREEE (reference sequence). The CDR3 is CASSLLKLAGRRQETQYF. In DNA, the CDR3 is TGTGCCAGCAGCTTGTTGAAACTAGCCGGGAGGAGGCAAGAGACCCAGTACTTC.

This clone appeared once. This sequence joins TRBV27 and TRBJ2-5; D possibly corresponds to TRBD1 (5 bases). The germline V gene has CDR1 MNHEY and CDR2 SMNVEV (reference sequence). Trimming stripped 2 bases from V and 6 bases from J, with 10 bases between. The CDR3 is made up of 13 amino acids. The CDR3 region has the DNA TGTGCCAGCAGTTTAGACAGTCGGCAGACCCAGTACTTC. Its protein product is CASSLDSRQTQYF.

V usage is TRBV25-1 and J usage is TRBJ1-2; the match to TRBD1 covers 7 bases. CDR1 and CDR2 (germline): MGHDK, SYGVNS. This CDR3 is 13 amino acids long. The V and J ends lost 10 bases and 7 bases, in that order; junction bases with no gene match: 12. DNA of the CDR3: TGTGCCACCGTGACCCCGACAGGGCTTGGCTACACCTTC. Its protein is CATVTPTGLGYTF.

The chain uses TRBV20-1 and TRBJ2-7; D remains unclear. Between the trimmed V and J ends, which lost 6 bases and 4 bases, there was a span of 10 bases. Germline CDR1 reads DFQATT; CDR2 reads SNEGSKA (reference sequence). This CDR3 is built from 11 residues. CDR3 DNA sequence: TGCAGTGCGGGTACAATTTACGAGCAGTACTTC. It codes for CSAGTIYEQYF.

This clone was recorded a few times. J is TRBJ1-2 and V is TRBV6-1, with D perhaps matching TRBD1 (5 bases). The length of the CDR3 is 15 residues. V was shortened by 4 bases and J by 12 bases, with 24 bases between the two germline ends. Per the germline V gene, CDR1 is MNHNS and CDR2 is SASEGT. CDR3 sequence (DNA): TGTGCCAGCAGTGCCTCGGGACTTCCCGACCGGGGGGACACCTTC. Translated: CASSASGLPDRGDTF.

The chain uses TRBV4-2 and TRBJ1-5; 7 nucleotides agree with TRBD1. This CDR3 contains 15 residues. Germline V gene data show CDR1 as LGHNA and CDR2 as YNFKEQ. Unmatched junction bases numbered 9, after V lost 4 bases and J lost 6 bases. The CDR3 sequence is CASSRDSASSQPQHF. In DNA form, the CDR3 reads TGTGCCAGCAGCCGGGACAGCGCCTCCAGTCAGCCCCAGCATTTT.

The chain uses TRBV4-2 and TRBJ1-2; 8 nucleotides match TRBD1. V shed 3 bases and J 8 bases; nucleotides not matched to a gene: 8. CDR1 is LGHNA, CDR2 YNFKEQ, per germline. The CDR3 totals 14 residues. CDR3 amino acids: CASSHDRGFFGYTF. Here the CDR3 DNA reads TGTGCCAGCAGCCACGACAGGGGATTTTTCGGCTACACCTTC.